A single sample gave rise to the 30 T cell receptor beta chains below, sequenced in a study of T cell responses to AZD1222 COVID-19 vaccine. Clones were read by immunoSEQ multiplex PCR, and TCRdb kept only the in-frame ones, dropping some. The sample records about 140,000 clones, 75% to 90% being singletons. This specimen consisted of peripheral blood, obtained on day 0 of AZD1222 vaccination. These receptors all come from an adult in good health.

This chain uses TRBV5-1 with TRBJ2-2; no firm D call. V was pared by 0 bases and J by 3 bases, with 6 bases between. Germline CDR1 and CDR2: SGHRS and YFSETQ. The CDR3 totals 14 residues. The CDR3 region is CASSLGTHTGELFF. The CDR3, as DNA: TGCGCCAGCAGCTTGGGGACCCACACCGGGGAGCTGTTTTTT.

The chain couples TRBV15 to TRBJ1-4; D might be TRBD1 (6 bases). Germline V CDR1 and CDR2: LNHNV, YYDKDF (reference sequence). The ends were cut back, 0 bases at V and 3 bases at J, with 17 bases in the middle. The CDR3 sequence is 18 residues long. The CDR3 DNA sequence: TGTGCCACCAGCAGAGATGTGGGGGGGCTGACAGCTAATGAAAAACTGTTTTTT. Amino acids: CATSRDVGGLTANEKLFF. Complete variable domain (other parts from reference TRBV15 and TRBJ1-4): DAMVIQNPRYQVTQFGKPVTLSCSQTLNHNVMYWYQQKSSQAPKLLFHYYDKDFNNEADTPDNFQSRRPNTSFCFLDIRSPGLGDTAMYLCATSRDVGGLTANEKLFFGSGTQLSVL.

The chain recombines TRBV7-9 with TRBJ2-1, with 7 bases identical to TRBD2. The CDR3 is made up of 16 amino acids. Germline CDR1 SEHNR, CDR2 FQNEAQ (reference sequence). The junction had 7 bases not matched to a gene; V was cut back by 5 bases and J by 0 bases. CDR3 amino acids: CASSGEAGSSYNEQFF. As DNA, the CDR3 is TGTGCCAGCAGCGGAGAAGCGGGGAGCTCCTACAATGAGCAGTTCTTC.

The chain joins TRBV5-4 to TRBJ1-2; D perhaps matches TRBD1 (5 bases). There are 18 residues in the CDR3. The V gene's germline CDR1 is SGHNT and CDR2 YYREEE (reference sequence). Trimming removed 2 bases at V and 4 bases at J, with 24 bases between. This CDR3 is CASSFSSVGGASGYGYTF. The CDR3 coding sequence is TGTGCCAGCAGCTTCAGCTCCGTAGGAGGGGCATCGGGCTATGGCTACACCTTC.

This clone was seen a few times. V usage is TRBV9 and J usage is TRBJ2-7; D possibly corresponds to TRBD2 (5 bases). Germline V gene sequence: CDR1 SGDLS, CDR2 YYNGEE. This CDR3 has 13 residues. The germline V and J ends were trimmed by 0 bases and 6 bases, with 10 bases remaining between them. The CDR3 region has the DNA TGTGCCAGCAGCGTAGATGGGGAGTCCGAGCAGTACTTC. Its translation is CASSVDGESEQYF.

This chain links TRBV30 with TRBJ1-3, with D hard to call. The CDR3 has 15 amino acids. The V gene's germline CDR1 is GTSNPN and CDR2 SVGIG (reference sequence). Trimming shortened V by 0 bases and J by 0 bases, and 9 bases separated the two germline ends. Here the CDR3 DNA reads TGTGCCTGGAGTGTAGGGCGGGTCTCTGGAAACACCATATATTTT. This translates into CAWSVGRVSGNTIYF.

CDR3: CASKFGGLADTQYF. The CDR3 nucleotides are TGTGCCAGCAAGTTCGGGGGGCTGGCAGATACGCAGTATTTT. This chain joins TRBV13 and TRBJ2-3; D is perhaps TRBD2 (7 bases). Per the germline V gene, CDR1 is PRHDT and CDR2 is FYEKMQ (reference sequence). The CDR3 runs 14 residues. V lost 7 bases to trimming and J lost 4 bases, with 15 bases between them.

The rearrangement joins TRBV9 to TRBJ2-5; 10 bases agree with TRBD2. Trimming cost V 0 bases and J 1 base; bases outside gene matches: 0. The CDR3 is made up of 15 amino acids. From germline, CDR1 is SGDLS and CDR2 YYNGEE. The CDR3 protein is CASSVGTSGQETQYF. Here the CDR3 DNA reads TGTGCCAGCAGCGTAGGGACTAGCGGCCAAGAGACCCAGTACTTC. The full variable domain, with the rest looked up from reference TRBV9 and TRBJ2-5, is DSGVTQTPKHLITATGQRVTLRCSPRSGDLSVYWYQQSLDQGLQFLIQYYNGEERAKGNILERFSAQQFPDLHSELNLSSLELGDSALYFCASSVGTSGQETQYFGPGTRLLVL.

The chain employs TRBV19 and TRBJ1-1, with D possibly TRBD1 on 5 matching bases. This CDR3 is built from 12 residues. Germline values: CDR1 LNHDA, CDR2 SQIVND (reference sequence). Trimming removed 8 bases at V and 2 bases at J, with 9 bases between. The CDR3 protein is CASLTGNTEAFF. In nucleotides, the CDR3 is TGTGCCAGTCTCACAGGTAACACTGAAGCTTTCTTT.

The rearrangement uses TRBV28 and TRBJ2-1; D may be TRBD2 (6 bases). Germline loops: CDR1 MDHEN, CDR2 SYDVKM. This CDR3 has 14 residues. Trimming cost V 7 bases and J 8 bases, with 18 bases left between them. As DNA, the CDR3 is TGTGCCAGCAATCGAAATGCGGGAAGGTATGAGCAGTTCTTC. Amino acid sequence: CASNRNAGRYEQFF.

The V call is TRBV24-1, the J call TRBJ2-3, with D possibly TRBD2 on 6 matching bases. The V end lost 9 bases, the J end lost 2 bases, and 14 bases lay between the germline ends. Germline loops: CDR1 KGHDR, CDR2 SFDVKD. This CDR3 has 14 residues. DNA for the CDR3: TGTGCCACCCAGCCGGGGGACTTCACAGATACGCAGTATTTT. Amino acid sequence: CATQPGDFTDTQYF.

A single count supports this clone. The chain employs TRBV6-5 and TRBJ2-6; unclear D gene. Trimming stripped 6 bases from V and 1 base from J, with 10 bases between. The CDR3 consists of 15 residues. In germline, CDR1 is MNHEY, CDR2 SVGAGI. This CDR3 reads CASSQMYSGANVLTF. The CDR3 DNA reads as TGTGCCAGCAGCCAAATGTATTCTGGGGCCAACGTCCTGACTTTC.

The chain has TRBV18 and TRBJ1-1; D gene ambiguous. The CDR3 is made up of 14 amino acids. V was trimmed by 3 bases and J by 3 bases, leaving 11 bases between them. Germline V CDR1 and CDR2: KGHSH, LQKENI. The CDR3 nucleotides are TGTGCCAGCTCACCTACCATTACGGACACTGAAGCTTTCTTT. Translated, it gives CASSPTITDTEAFF. The full variable domain, its missing parts supplied by reference TRBV18 and TRBJ1-1, is NAGVMQNPRHLVRRRGQEARLRCSPMKGHSHVYWYRQLPEEGLKFMVYLQKENIIDESGMPKERFSAEFPKEGPSILRIQQVVRGDSAAYFCASSPTITDTEAFFGQGTRLTVV.

The CDR3 DNA is TGCGCCAGCAGGGACCGTACCGAGGCGACTGAAGCTTTCTTT. As protein: CASRDRTEATEAFF. This chain uses TRBV10-2 with TRBJ1-1; D call uncertain. Germline loops: CDR1 WSHSY, CDR2 SAAADI. With 6 bases removed from V and 5 bases from J, the gap between germline ends came to 16 bases. CDR3 length equals 14 residues.

V usage is TRBV5-4 and J usage is TRBJ2-7, with 7 bases identical to TRBD2. Germline-derived CDR1 and CDR2 are SGHNT and YYREEE (reference sequence). V dropped 4 bases and J dropped 5; count of bases not matched to a gene: 9. The CDR3 is 14 amino acids. The CDR3 nucleotides read TGTGCCAGCAGCAATTGGAATCGGGGGGACGAGCAGTACTTC. Protein product: CASSNWNRGDEQYF.

CDR3 sequence (DNA): TGTGCCAGCTCACCGAACGGTGGCTACGAGCAGTACTTC. Translated, it gives CASSPNGGYEQYF. The V and J genes are TRBV18 and TRBJ2-7; D gene unclear. The CDR3 sequence is 13 residues long. Germline V lookup: CDR1 KGHSH, CDR2 LQKENI. Between the trimmed V and J ends, which lost 3 bases and 3 bases, there was a span of 9 bases.

The V call is TRBV21-1, the J call TRBJ1-2. TRBV21-1 is designated a pseudogene. The CDR3 is made up of 16 amino acids. In DNA, the CDR3 is TGTGCCAGCAGCACCGACGGGGATGTACGCGGCTATGGCTACACCTTC. Translation: CASSTDGDVRGYGYTF.

This clone has a handful of counts. The rearrangement links TRBV4-1 to TRBJ2-1; TRBD2 agrees at 7 bases. Trimming cost V 3 bases and J 2 bases; bases outside gene matches: 1. The CDR3 has 14 residues. Germline lookup yields CDR1 MGHRA and CDR2 YSYEKL. The CDR3 here is CASSQREPYNEQFF. CDR3 in DNA: TGCGCCAGCAGCCAGCGGGAGCCCTACAATGAGCAGTTCTTC.

The rearrangement links TRBV4-2 to TRBJ2-3, with TRBD2 matching over 10 bases. Looked up from germline, CDR1 is LGHNA and CDR2 is YNFKEQ. V lost 4 bases to trimming and J lost 6 bases; unmatched junction nucleotides: 7. The CDR3 totals 15 residues. This CDR3 is CASSLSPSGSDTQYF. The DNA of the CDR3 is TGTGCCAGCAGCCTATCTCCTAGCGGGAGCGATACGCAGTATTTT.

The chain joins TRBV7-8 to TRBJ1-1; D is perhaps TRBD1 (5 bases). Looked up from germline, CDR1 is SGHVS and CDR2 is FQNEAQ. Trimming pared 2 bases from V and 1 base from J, leaving 11 bases between. The CDR3 runs to 15 residues. CDR3 coding DNA: TGTGCCAGCAGCTTACTCACCCAGGGGAACACTGAAGCTTTCTTT. Encoded protein: CASSLLTQGNTEAFF.

The J gene is TRBJ1-6, the V gene TRBV5-5; D might be TRBD1 (6 bases). Trimming stripped 5 bases from V and 10 bases from J, with 22 bases between. Germline CDR1 SGHKS, CDR2 YYEKEE (reference sequence). The CDR3 consists of 16 residues. The CDR3 nucleotides are TGTGCCAGCAGGGATCTGCGGGGGCAAGCGGTCTCACCCCTCCACTTT. Translation: CASRDLRGQAVSPLHF.

The CDR3 coding sequence is TGTGCCAGCAGTGCCCGCTCCTCTATGAACACTGAAGCTTTCTTT. Translation gives CASSARSSMNTEAFF. This chain joins TRBV25-1 and TRBJ1-1; D unclear. CDR1 is MGHDK and CDR2 is SYGVNS in the germline V gene. V lost 4 bases to trimming and J lost 0 bases, with 12 bases between them. The CDR3 is 15 amino acids.

A word on this clone: The identical CDR3 is also encoded by other nucleotide sequences in the sample. The V and J genes are TRBV11-2 and TRBJ2-1; D may be TRBD1 or TRBD2 (5 bases each). The CDR3 is 13 amino acids. Trimming removed 5 bases at V and 4 bases at J, with 9 bases between. Germline-derived CDR1 and CDR2 are SGHAT and FQNNGV. The CDR3 reads CASSRDLYNEQFF. In DNA form, the CDR3 reads TGTGCCAGCAGCCGGGACCTATACAATGAGCAGTTCTTC.

The chain is built from TRBV4-2 and TRBJ2-3, with 7 bases matching TRBD2. V lost 4 bases to trimming and J lost 1 base; unmatched junction nucleotides: 8. Germline CDR1 is LGHNA and CDR2 is YNFKEQ. The CDR3 covers 16 residues. The CDR3 sequence: CASSPEGGGGTDTQYF. The CDR3 DNA reads as TGTGCCAGCAGCCCCGAAGGTGGGGGGGGCACAGATACGCAGTATTTT.

This clone occurred a few times. This rearrangement joins TRBV14 to TRBJ2-7; D tentatively fits TRBD1 or TRBD2 (6 bases each). This CDR3 is 11 amino acids long. V shed 1 base and J shed 10 bases, with 8 bases lying between them. Germline V gene sequence: CDR1 SGHDN, CDR2 FVKESK. Here the CDR3 DNA reads TGTGCCAGCAGCCAAGGGGGGGCCCAGTACTTC. It yields the protein CASSQGGAQYF.

The gene calls are TRBV18 and TRBJ1-6; D not certain. V was clipped by 4 bases and J by 5 bases, with 3 bases between them. The CDR3 spans 12 residues. CDR1 and CDR2 (germline): KGHSH, LQKENI. The CDR3 nucleotides are TGTGCCAGCTCACTAAATAATTCACCCCTCCACTTT. Protein product: CASSLNNSPLHF.

The chain couples TRBV19 to TRBJ1-1; D uncertain. The CDR3 spans 12 residues. The V end was cut by 7 bases, the J end by 6 bases, with 12 bases between. Germline loops: CDR1 LNHDA, CDR2 SQIVND (reference sequence). CDR3 residues: CASISGGPEAFF. In DNA form, the CDR3 reads TGTGCCAGTATTAGTGGTGGGCCTGAAGCTTTCTTT.

The chain employs TRBV6-5 and TRBJ1-4; D gene ambiguous. Germline values: CDR1 MNHEY, CDR2 SVGAGI. This CDR3 contains 14 residues. V dropped 8 bases and J dropped 3 bases, with 13 bases sitting between them. CDR3 protein: CASGDQVANEKLFF. The CDR3 DNA is TGTGCCAGCGGGGATCAAGTTGCTAATGAAAAACTGTTTTTT.

The CDR3, as DNA: TGTGCCAGCAGTTCGGGGGGTAAGGGTATTGGCGAAAAACTGTTTTTT. Its translation: CASSSGGKGIGEKLFF. The chain combines TRBV6-6 with TRBJ1-4; D might be TRBD1 (5 bases). This CDR3 spans 16 amino acids. Germline CDR1 and CDR2: MNHNY and SVGAGI (reference sequence). Trimming took 4 bases from V and 8 from J, leaving 20 bases between them.

The chain uses TRBV5-1 and TRBJ2-7; 8 nucleotides align to TRBD1. Germline assignment: CDR1 SGHRS and CDR2 YFSETQ. With 0 bases clipped from V and 6 bases from J, the junction kept 8 bases outside the gene matches. CDR3 length: 15 amino acids. CDR3 loop: CASSLAGAGGIEQYF. DNA for the CDR3: TGCGCCAGCAGCTTGGCCGGGGCAGGGGGCATCGAGCAGTACTTC.